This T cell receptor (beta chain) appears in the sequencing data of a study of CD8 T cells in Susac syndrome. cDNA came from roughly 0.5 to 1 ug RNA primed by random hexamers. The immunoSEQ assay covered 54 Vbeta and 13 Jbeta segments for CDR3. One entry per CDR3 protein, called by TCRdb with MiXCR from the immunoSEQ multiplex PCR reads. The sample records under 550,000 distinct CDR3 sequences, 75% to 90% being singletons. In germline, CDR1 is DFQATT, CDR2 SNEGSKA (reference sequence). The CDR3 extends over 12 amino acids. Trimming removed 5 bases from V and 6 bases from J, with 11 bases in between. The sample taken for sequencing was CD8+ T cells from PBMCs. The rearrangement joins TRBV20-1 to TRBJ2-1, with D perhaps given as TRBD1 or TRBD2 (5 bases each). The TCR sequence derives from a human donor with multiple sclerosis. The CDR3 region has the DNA TGCAGTGCTTGGGACCGATTCAATGAGCAGTTCTTC. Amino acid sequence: CSAWDRFNEQFF.